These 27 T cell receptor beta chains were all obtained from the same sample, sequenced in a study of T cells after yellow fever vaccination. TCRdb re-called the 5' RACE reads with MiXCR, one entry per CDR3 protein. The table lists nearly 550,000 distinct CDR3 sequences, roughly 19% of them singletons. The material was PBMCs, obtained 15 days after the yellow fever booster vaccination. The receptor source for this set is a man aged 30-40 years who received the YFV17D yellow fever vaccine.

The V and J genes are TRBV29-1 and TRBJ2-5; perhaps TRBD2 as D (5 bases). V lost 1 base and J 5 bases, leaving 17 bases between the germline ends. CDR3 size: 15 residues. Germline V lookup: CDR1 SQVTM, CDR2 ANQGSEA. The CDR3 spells CSVEGADGPGETQYF. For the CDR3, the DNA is TGCAGCGTTGAAGGTGCGGACGGCCCGGGGGAGACCCAGTACTTC.

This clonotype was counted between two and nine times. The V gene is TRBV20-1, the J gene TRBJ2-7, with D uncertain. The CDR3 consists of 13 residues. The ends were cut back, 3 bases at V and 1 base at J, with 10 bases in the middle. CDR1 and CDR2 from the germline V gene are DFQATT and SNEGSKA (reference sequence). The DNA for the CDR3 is TGCAGTGCTAGTGGCCAAATGTCCTACGAGCAGTACTTC. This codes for CSASGQMSYEQYF.

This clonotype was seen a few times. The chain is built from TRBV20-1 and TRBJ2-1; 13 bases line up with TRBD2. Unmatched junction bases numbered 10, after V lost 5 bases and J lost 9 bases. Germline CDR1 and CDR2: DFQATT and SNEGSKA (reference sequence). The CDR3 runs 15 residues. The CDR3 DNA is TGCAGTGCTCCCAGGACTAGCGGGAGCGGGAGTGAGCAGTTCTTC. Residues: CSAPRTSGSGSEQFF.

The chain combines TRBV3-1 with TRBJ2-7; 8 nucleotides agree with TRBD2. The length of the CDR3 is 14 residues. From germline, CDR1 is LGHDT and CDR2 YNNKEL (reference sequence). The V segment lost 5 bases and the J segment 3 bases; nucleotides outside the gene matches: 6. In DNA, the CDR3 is TGTGCCAGCAGCAACGGACTAGCTTACTACGAGCAGTACTTC. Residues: CASSNGLAYYEQYF.

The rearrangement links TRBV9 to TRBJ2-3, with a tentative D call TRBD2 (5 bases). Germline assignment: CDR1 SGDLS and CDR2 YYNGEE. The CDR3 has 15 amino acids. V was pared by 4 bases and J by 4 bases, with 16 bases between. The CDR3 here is CASSPGHLAADTQYF. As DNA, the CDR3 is TGTGCCAGCAGCCCGGGCCATCTAGCAGCAGATACGCAGTATTTT.

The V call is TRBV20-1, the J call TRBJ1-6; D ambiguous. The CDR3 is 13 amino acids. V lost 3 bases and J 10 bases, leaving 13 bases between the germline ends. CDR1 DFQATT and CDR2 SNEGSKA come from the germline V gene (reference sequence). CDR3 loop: CSASLGSGSPLHF. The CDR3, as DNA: TGCAGTGCTAGTCTGGGTTCAGGATCACCCCTCCACTTT.

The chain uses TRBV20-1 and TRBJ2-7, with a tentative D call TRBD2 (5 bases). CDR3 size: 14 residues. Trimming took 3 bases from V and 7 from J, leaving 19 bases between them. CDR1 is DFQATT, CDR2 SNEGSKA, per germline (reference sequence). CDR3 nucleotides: TGCAGTGCTAGGGGTTTGGTGGGAGCGAAGGAGCAGTACTTC. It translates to CSARGLVGAKEQYF.

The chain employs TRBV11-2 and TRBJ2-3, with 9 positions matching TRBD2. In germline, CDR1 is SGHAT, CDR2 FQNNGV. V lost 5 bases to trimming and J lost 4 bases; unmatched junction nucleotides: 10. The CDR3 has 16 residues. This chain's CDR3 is CASSLMAGGPSDTQYF. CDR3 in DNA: TGTGCCAGCAGCCTAATGGCGGGAGGGCCTTCAGATACGCAGTATTTT. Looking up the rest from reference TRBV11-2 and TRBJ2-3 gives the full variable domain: EAGVAQSPRYKIIEKRQSVAFWCNPISGHATLYWYQQILGQGPKLLIQFQNNGVVDDSQLPKDRFSAERLKGVDSTLKIQPAKLEDSAVYLCASSLMAGGPSDTQYFGPGTRLTVL.

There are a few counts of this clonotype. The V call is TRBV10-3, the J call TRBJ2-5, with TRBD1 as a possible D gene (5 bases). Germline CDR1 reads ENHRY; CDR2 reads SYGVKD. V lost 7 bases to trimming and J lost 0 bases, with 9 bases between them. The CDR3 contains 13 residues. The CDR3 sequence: CAIKDSNQETQYF. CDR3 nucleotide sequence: TGTGCCATCAAAGACAGTAACCAAGAGACCCAGTACTTC.

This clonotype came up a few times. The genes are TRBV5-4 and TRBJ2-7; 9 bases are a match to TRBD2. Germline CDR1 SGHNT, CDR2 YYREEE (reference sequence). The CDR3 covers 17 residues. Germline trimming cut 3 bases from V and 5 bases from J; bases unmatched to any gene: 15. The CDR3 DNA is TGTGCCAGCAGCTCTGATCGCACCGGACTAGCGTCGAACGAGCAGTACTTC. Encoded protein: CASSSDRTGLASNEQYF.

The CDR3 here is CASITQAGGADTQYF. The DNA for the CDR3 is TGTGCCAGCATTACACAAGCGGGTGGGGCAGATACGCAGTATTTT. The chain joins TRBV27 to TRBJ2-3; possibly TRBD2 for D (6 bases). The CDR3 contains 15 residues. Trimming stripped 7 bases from V and 4 bases from J, with 18 bases between. Per the germline V gene, CDR1 is MNHEY and CDR2 is SMNVEV (reference sequence).

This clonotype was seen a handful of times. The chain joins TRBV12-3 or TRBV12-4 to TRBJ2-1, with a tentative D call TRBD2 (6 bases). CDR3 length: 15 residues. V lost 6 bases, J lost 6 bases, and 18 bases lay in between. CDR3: CASSIRDSLGNEQFF. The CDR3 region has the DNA TGTGCCAGCAGCATCCGGGACTCCCTCGGCAATGAGCAGTTCTTC.

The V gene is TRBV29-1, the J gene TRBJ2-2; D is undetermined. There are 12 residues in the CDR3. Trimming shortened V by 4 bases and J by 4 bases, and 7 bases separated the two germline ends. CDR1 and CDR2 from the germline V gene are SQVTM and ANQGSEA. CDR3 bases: TGCAGCGTTGGTAGGCTCACCGGGGAGCTGTTTTTT. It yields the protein CSVGRLTGELFF.

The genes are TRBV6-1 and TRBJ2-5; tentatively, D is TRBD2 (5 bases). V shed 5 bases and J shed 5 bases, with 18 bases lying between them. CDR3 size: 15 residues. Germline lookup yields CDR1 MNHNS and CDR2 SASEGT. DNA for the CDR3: TGTGCCAGCAGTCGCTCCGCCAGCGGCGGGGAGACCCAGTACTTC. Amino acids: CASSRSASGGETQYF.

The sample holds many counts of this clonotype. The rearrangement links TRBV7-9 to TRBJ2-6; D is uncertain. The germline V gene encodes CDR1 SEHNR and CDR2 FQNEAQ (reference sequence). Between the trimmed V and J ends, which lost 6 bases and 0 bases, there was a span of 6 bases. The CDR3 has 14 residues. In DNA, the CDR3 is TGTGCCAGCAGTCTCACCTCTGGGGCCAACGTCCTGACTTTC. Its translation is CASSLTSGANVLTF.

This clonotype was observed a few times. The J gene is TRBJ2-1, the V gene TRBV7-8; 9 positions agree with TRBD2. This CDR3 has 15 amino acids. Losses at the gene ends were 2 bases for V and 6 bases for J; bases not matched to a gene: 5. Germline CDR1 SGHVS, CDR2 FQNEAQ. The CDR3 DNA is TGTGCCAGCAGCTTAATGGGGACTAGCTCCAATGAGCAGTTCTTC. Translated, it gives CASSLMGTSSNEQFF. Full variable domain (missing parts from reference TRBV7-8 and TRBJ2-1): GAGVSQSPRYKVAKRGQDVALRCDPISGHVSLFWYQQALGQGPEFLTYFQNEAQLDKSGLPSDRFFAERPEGSVSTLKIQRTQQEDSAVYLCASSLMGTSSNEQFFGPGTRLTVL.

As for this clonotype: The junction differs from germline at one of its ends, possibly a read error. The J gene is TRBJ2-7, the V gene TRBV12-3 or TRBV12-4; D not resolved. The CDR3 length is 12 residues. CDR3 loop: CASSTASHEQYF. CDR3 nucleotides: TGTGCCAGCAGCACGGCCTCCCACGAGCAGTACTTC.

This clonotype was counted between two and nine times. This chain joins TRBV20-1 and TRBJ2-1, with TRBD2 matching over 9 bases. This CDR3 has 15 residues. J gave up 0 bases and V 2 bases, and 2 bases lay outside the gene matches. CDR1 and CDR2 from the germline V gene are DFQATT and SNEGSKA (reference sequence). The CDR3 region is CSARYSGSSYNEQFF. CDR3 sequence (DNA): TGCAGTGCTAGATATAGCGGGAGCTCCTACAATGAGCAGTTCTTC.

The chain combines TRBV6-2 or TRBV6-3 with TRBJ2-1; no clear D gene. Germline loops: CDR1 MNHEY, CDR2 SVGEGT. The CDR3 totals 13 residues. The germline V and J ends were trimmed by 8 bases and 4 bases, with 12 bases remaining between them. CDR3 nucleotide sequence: TGTGCCAGCGTAAGCGAATTTTACAATGAGCAGTTCTTC. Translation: CASVSEFYNEQFF.

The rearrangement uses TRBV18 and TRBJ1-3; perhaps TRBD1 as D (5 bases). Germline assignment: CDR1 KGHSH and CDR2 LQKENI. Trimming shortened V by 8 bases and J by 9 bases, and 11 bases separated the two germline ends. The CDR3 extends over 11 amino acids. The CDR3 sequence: CASGGGGTIYF. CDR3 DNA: TGTGCCAGCGGCGGCGGGGGCACCATATATTTT.

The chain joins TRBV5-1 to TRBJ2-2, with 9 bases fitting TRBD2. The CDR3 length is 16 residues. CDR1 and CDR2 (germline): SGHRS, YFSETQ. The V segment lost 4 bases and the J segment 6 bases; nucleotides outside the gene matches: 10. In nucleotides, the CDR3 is TGCGCCAGCAGCCTCCCTAGCGGGACTCTCTCCGGGGAGCTGTTTTTT. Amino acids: CASSLPSGTLSGELFF.

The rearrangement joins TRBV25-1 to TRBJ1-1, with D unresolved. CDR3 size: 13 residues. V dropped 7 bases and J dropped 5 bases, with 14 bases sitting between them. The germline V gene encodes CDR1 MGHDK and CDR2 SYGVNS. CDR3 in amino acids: CASTVKEATEAFF. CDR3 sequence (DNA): TGTGCCAGCACCGTCAAGGAGGCGACTGAAGCTTTCTTT.

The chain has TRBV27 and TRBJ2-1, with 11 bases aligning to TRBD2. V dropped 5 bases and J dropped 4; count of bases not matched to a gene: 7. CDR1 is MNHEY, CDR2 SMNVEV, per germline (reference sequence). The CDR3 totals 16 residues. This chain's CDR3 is CASSTRLAGRYNEQFF. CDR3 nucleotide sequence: TGTGCCAGCAGTACAAGACTAGCGGGAAGATACAATGAGCAGTTCTTC.

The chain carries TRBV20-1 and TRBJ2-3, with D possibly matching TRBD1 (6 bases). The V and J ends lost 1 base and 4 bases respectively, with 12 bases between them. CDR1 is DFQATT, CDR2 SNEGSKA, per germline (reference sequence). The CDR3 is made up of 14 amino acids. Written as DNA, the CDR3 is TGCAGTGCTAGAGCTCAGGGGTGGCCAGATACGCAGTATTTT. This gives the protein CSARAQGWPDTQYF.

The CDR3 region is CATSRDGTTGTVFDTQYF. Here the CDR3 DNA reads TGTGCCACCAGCAGAGATGGAACTACCGGGACGGTCTTTGATACGCAGTATTTT. This sequence joins TRBV15 and TRBJ2-3; D possibly uses TRBD1 or TRBD2 (5 bases each). CDR1 is LNHNV, CDR2 YYDKDF, per germline (reference sequence). The CDR3 is 18 residues long. V shed 0 bases and J shed 6 bases, with 22 bases lying between them.

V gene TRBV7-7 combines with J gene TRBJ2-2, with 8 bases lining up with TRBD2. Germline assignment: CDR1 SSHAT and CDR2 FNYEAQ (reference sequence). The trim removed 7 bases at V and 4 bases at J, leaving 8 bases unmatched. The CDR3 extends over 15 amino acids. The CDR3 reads CASTPGGSGTGELFF. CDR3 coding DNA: TGTGCCAGCACCCCGGGAGGGTCGGGCACCGGGGAGCTGTTTTTT.

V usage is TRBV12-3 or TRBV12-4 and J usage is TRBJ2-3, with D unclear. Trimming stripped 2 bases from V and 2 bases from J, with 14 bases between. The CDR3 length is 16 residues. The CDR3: CASSLYGTAITDTQYF. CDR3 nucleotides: TGTGCCAGCAGTTTATATGGTACAGCTATCACAGATACGCAGTATTTT.